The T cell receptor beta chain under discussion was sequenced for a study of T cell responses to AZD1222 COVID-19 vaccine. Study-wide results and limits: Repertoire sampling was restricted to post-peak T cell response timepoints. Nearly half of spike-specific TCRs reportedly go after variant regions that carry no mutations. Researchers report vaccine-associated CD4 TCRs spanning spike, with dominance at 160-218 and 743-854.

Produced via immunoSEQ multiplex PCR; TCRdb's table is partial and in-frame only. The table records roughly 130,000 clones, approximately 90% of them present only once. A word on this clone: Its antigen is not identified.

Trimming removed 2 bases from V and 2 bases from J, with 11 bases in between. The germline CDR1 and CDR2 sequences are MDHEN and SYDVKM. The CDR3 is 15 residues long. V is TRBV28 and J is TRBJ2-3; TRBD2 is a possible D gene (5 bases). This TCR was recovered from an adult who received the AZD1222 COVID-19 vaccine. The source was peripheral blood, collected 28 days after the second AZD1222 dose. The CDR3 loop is CASSLLSGNTDTQYF. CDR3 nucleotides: TGTGCCAGCAGTTTACTGTCGGGAAACACAGATACGCAGTATTTT. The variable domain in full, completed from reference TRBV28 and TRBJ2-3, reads DVKVTQSSRYLVKRTGEKVFLECVQDMDHENMFWYRQDPGLGLRLIYFSYDVKMKEKGDIPEGYSVSREKKERFSLILESASTNQTSMYLCASSLLSGNTDTQYFGPGTRLTVL.